Listed below are T cell receptor beta chains from one sample, sequenced in a study of PD-1 blockade in mismatch repair-deficient tumors. Assay used: immunoSEQ multiplex PCR; TCRdb lists only in-frame clones, some missing. The data contain under 150,000 clones, roughly 86% of them singletons. The sample in question was peripheral blood, obtained 70 to 72 weeks after starting pembrolizumab. Receptors originate from an adult with mismatch repair-deficient cancer. Both conserved end residues are part of each CDR3. D genes are given only for firm matches. For some rows the clone size is stated as once, few or many, or as a class when expanded; others skip it.

d_call: TRBD1
j_call: TRBJ1-4
v_call: TRBV5-6
clone_size: .
cdr3_aa: CASSYRGTNEKLFF
cdr3_nt: TGTGCCAGCAGTTACAGGGGAACTAATGAAAAACTGTTTTTT

d_call: TRBD1
j_call: TRBJ2-7
v_call: TRBV4-1
clone_size: .
cdr3_aa: CASSLLQGANYEQYF
cdr3_nt: TGCGCCAGCAGCCTATTACAGGGGGCAAATTACGAGCAGTACTTC

d_call: TRBD2
j_call: TRBJ2-3
v_call: TRBV29-1
clone_size: .
cdr3_aa: CSVSALAVTDTQYF
cdr3_nt: TGCAGCGTATCCGCGCTAGCGGTCACAGATACGCAGTATTTT

d_call: .
j_call: TRBJ2-7
v_call: TRBV6-1
clone_size: .
cdr3_aa: CASSEHPEPPYEQYF
cdr3_nt: TGTGCCAGCAGTGAACATCCGGAGCCCCCCTACGAGCAGTACTTC

d_call: TRBD2
j_call: TRBJ2-1
v_call: TRBV6-5
clone_size: .
cdr3_aa: CASSYSGGLAGNEQFF
cdr3_nt: TGTGCCAGCAGTTACTCGGGGGGACTAGCGGGGAATGAGCAGTTCTTC

d_call: TRBD2
j_call: TRBJ2-2
v_call: TRBV27
clone_size: .
cdr3_aa: CASSFLAVNTGELFF
cdr3_nt: TGTGCCAGCAGTTTTCTAGCGGTGAACACCGGGGAGCTGTTTTTT

d_call: TRBD2
j_call: TRBJ2-7
v_call: TRBV29-1
clone_size: .
cdr3_aa: CSVVLLAVNYEQYF
cdr3_nt: TGCAGCGTTGTTCTCCTAGCGGTTAACTACGAGCAGTACTTC

d_call: TRBD1
j_call: TRBJ1-1
v_call: TRBV5-6
clone_size: .
cdr3_aa: CASSSAQGAWGKAFF
cdr3_nt: TGTGCCAGCAGCTCCGCACAGGGGGCTTGGGGAAAAGCTTTCTTT

d_call: .
j_call: TRBJ2-1
v_call: TRBV2
clone_size: .
cdr3_aa: CASTGGGIGNEQFF
cdr3_nt: TGTGCCAGCACCGGTGGGGGGATTGGTAATGAGCAGTTCTTC

d_call: .
j_call: TRBJ2-7
v_call: TRBV7-9
clone_size: once
cdr3_aa: CASSLDSSERPPYEQYF
cdr3_nt: TGTGCCAGCAGCTTAGACTCTAGCGAGCGACCCCCCTACGAGCAGTACTTC

d_call: TRBD1
j_call: TRBJ1-5
v_call: TRBV28
clone_size: .
cdr3_aa: CASSSGQGNQPQHF
cdr3_nt: TGTGCCAGCAGTTCGGGACAGGGCAATCAGCCCCAGCATTTT

d_call: .
j_call: TRBJ1-1
v_call: TRBV10-1
clone_size: .
cdr3_aa: CASSESLWHEAFF
cdr3_nt: TGCGCCAGCAGTGAGTCCCTATGGCATGAAGCTTTCTTT

d_call: .
j_call: TRBJ1-4
v_call: TRBV2
clone_size: .
cdr3_aa: CASKGLDEKLFF
cdr3_nt: TGTGCCAGCAAAGGGCTGGATGAAAAACTGTTTTTT

d_call: TRBD2
j_call: TRBJ2-1
v_call: TRBV4-3
clone_size: .
cdr3_aa: CASSQDLWLAGGNEQFF
cdr3_nt: TGCGCCAGCAGCCAAGATTTGTGGCTAGCGGGAGGGAATGAGCAGTTCTTC

d_call: .
j_call: TRBJ2-2
v_call: TRBV29-1
clone_size: once
cdr3_aa: CSVERSDRSTGELFF
cdr3_nt: TGCAGCGTTGAAAGATCAGACAGAAGCACCGGGGAGCTGTTTTTT

d_call: .
j_call: TRBJ2-7
v_call: TRBV11-3
clone_size: .
cdr3_aa: CASSLAAGFHEQYF
cdr3_nt: TGTGCCAGCAGCTTAGCCGCAGGGTTCCACGAGCAGTACTTC

d_call: .
j_call: TRBJ2-7
v_call: TRBV7-6
clone_size: .
cdr3_aa: CASSLGAGLPGEQYF
cdr3_nt: TGTGCCAGCAGCTTAGGTGCTGGATTACCGGGCGAGCAGTACTTC

d_call: .
j_call: TRBJ2-7
v_call: TRBV19
clone_size: .
cdr3_aa: CASSIAFIQGYEQYF
cdr3_nt: TGTGCCAGTAGTATAGCCTTTATACAGGGCTACGAGCAGTACTTC

d_call: .
j_call: TRBJ2-7
v_call: TRBV27
clone_size: .
cdr3_aa: CASSAVDRTLYEQYF
cdr3_nt: TGTGCCAGCAGTGCAGTCGACAGAACGCTCTACGAGCAGTACTTC

d_call: TRBD1
j_call: TRBJ1-5
v_call: TRBV5-1
clone_size: .
cdr3_aa: CASSETGSQPQHF
cdr3_nt: TGCGCCAGCAGCGAGACAGGGAGCCAGCCCCAGCATTTT

d_call: .
j_call: TRBJ2-3
v_call: TRBV21-1
clone_size: .
cdr3_aa: CASSKAGPQDTQYF
cdr3_nt: TGTGCCAGCAGCAAAGCCGGCCCGCAAGATACGCAGTATTTT

d_call: TRBD1
j_call: TRBJ2-7
v_call: TRBV2
clone_size: .
cdr3_aa: CASRDGTGEFGEQYF
cdr3_nt: TGTGCCAGCAGAGATGGGACAGGGGAATTTGGAGAGCAGTACTTC

d_call: TRBD1
j_call: TRBJ1-5
v_call: TRBV6-1
clone_size: few
cdr3_aa: CASRELTGAQPQHF
cdr3_nt: TGTGCCAGCAGGGAACTAACAGGGGCGCAGCCCCAGCATTTT

d_call: TRBD2
j_call: TRBJ2-3
v_call: TRBV5-4
clone_size: .
cdr3_aa: CASSLAAGEGGTDTQYF
cdr3_nt: TGTGCCAGCAGCTTGGCCGCGGGGGAGGGCGGCACAGATACGCAGTATTTT

d_call: .
j_call: TRBJ2-7
v_call: TRBV29-1
clone_size: .
cdr3_aa: CSVELNRPSYEQYF
cdr3_nt: TGCAGCGTTGAATTAAACAGGCCATCCTACGAGCAGTACTTC

d_call: TRBD2
j_call: TRBJ2-7
v_call: TRBV6-1
clone_size: .
cdr3_aa: CASSWTSVSYEQYF
cdr3_nt: TGTGCCAGCAGCTGGACTAGCGTCTCCTACGAGCAGTACTTC

d_call: TRBD2
j_call: TRBJ2-7
v_call: TRBV28
clone_size: .
cdr3_aa: CASSTTGTSSNEQYF
cdr3_nt: TGTGCCAGCAGTACTACCGGGACTAGCTCCAACGAGCAGTACTTC

d_call: .
j_call: TRBJ2-2
v_call: TRBV6-1
clone_size: once
cdr3_aa: CASSEFAGLGTGWWELFF
cdr3_nt: TGTGCCAGCAGTGAATTTGCCGGGTTGGGAACTGGTTGGTGGGAGCTGTTTTTT

d_call: .
j_call: TRBJ2-6
v_call: TRBV18
clone_size: .
cdr3_aa: CASSQKSRPGANVLTF
cdr3_nt: TGTGCCAGCTCCCAAAAAAGCAGACCTGGGGCCAACGTCCTGACTTTC

d_call: TRBD1
j_call: TRBJ2-7
v_call: TRBV30
clone_size: .
cdr3_aa: CAWSFGRGPDEQYF
cdr3_nt: TGTGCCTGGAGTTTTGGCAGGGGGCCAGACGAGCAGTACTTC

d_call: .
j_call: TRBJ2-1
v_call: TRBV29-1
clone_size: once
cdr3_aa: CSVEVGSGNNEQFF
cdr3_nt: TGCAGCGTTGAGGTTGGATCGGGGAACAATGAGCAGTTCTTC

d_call: TRBD2
j_call: TRBJ2-1
v_call: TRBV14
clone_size: .
cdr3_aa: CASSQRPGLGYNEQFF
cdr3_nt: TGTGCCAGCAGCCAGAGACCGGGACTAGGCTACAATGAGCAGTTCTTC

d_call: TRBD2
j_call: TRBJ2-7
v_call: TRBV6-1
clone_size: few
cdr3_aa: CASMHPGGAEQYF
cdr3_nt: TGTGCCAGCATGCATCCGGGAGGGGCCGAGCAGTACTTC